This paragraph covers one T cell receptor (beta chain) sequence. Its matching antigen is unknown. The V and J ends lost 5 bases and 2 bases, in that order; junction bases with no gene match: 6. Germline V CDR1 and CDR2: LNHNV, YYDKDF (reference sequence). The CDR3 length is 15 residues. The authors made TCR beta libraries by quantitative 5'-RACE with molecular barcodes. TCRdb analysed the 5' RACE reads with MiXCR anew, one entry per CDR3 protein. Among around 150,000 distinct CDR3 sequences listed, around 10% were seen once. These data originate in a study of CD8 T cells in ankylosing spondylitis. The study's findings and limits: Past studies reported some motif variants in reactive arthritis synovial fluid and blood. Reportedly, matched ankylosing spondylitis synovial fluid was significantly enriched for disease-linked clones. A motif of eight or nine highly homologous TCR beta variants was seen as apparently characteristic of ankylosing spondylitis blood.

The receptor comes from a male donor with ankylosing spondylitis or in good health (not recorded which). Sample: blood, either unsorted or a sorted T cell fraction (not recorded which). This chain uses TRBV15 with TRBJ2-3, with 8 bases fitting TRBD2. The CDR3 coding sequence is TGTGCCACCAGCTCGCTGACTAGCGTCACAGATACGCAGTATTTT. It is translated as CATSSLTSVTDTQYF. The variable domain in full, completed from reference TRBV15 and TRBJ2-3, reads DAMVIQNPRYQVTQFGKPVTLSCSQTLNHNVMYWYQQKSSQAPKLLFHYYDKDFNNEADTPDNFQSRRPNTSFCFLDIRSPGLGDTAMYLCATSSLTSVTDTQYFGPGTRLTVL.